The text below deals with one TCR beta chain. Germline lookup yields CDR1 MGHRA and CDR2 YSYEKL. The CDR3 is made up of 16 amino acids. The ends were cut back, 1 base at V and 9 bases at J, with 16 bases in the middle. Repertoires were generated with immunoSEQ multiplex PCR, while TCRdb's copy carries only in-frame clones and drops some. In the table there are about 14,000 clones, roughly 80% of which are singletons. This sample was included in a study of T cells after posttransplantation cyclophosphamide. Sequencing was carried out using memory CD4+ T cells sorted from PBMCs. The chain combines TRBV4-1 with TRBJ1-6; D not certain. The clonotype originates from a man aged 50 to 59. The CDR3 nucleotides read TGCGCCAGCAGCCAAGGTCACCGTCGGTATTCTTCACCCCTCCACTTT. Translating it yields CASSQGHRRYSSPLHF.